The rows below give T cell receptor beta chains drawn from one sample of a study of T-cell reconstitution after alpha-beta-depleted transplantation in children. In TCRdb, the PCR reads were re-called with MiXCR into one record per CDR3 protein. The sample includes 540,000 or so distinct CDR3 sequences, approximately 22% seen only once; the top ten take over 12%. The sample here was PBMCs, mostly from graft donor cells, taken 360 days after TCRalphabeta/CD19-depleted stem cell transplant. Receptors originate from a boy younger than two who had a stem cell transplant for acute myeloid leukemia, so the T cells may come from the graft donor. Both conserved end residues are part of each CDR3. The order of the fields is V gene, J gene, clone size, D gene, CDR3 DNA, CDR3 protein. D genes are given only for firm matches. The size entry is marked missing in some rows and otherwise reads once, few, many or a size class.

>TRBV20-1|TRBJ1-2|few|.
TGCAGTGCGAGCCCGGGACGAGCTAACTATGGCTACACCTTC
CSASPGRANYGYTF
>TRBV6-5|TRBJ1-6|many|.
TGTGCCAGCAGTTACTTACAAGGGGGTCGCCTCCACTTT
CASSYLQGGRLHF
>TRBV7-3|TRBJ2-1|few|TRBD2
TGTGCCAGCAGCCCCTCCGGACTAGCGGCTTCCTCCTACAATGAGCAGTTCTTC
CASSPSGLAASSYNEQFF
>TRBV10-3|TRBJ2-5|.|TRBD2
TGTGCCATCAGTATGACCGGGACTAGCGGGGGGGCCGGGGAGACCCAGTACTTC
CAISMTGTSGGAGETQYF
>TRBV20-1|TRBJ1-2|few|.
TGCAGTGCACTGCGGACGGCTAACTATGGCTACACCTTC
CSALRTANYGYTF
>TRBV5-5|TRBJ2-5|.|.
TGTGCCAGCAGCCCTGAAGCCCCCGGGACGGGGGAAGAGACCCAGTACTTC
CASSPEAPGTGEETQYF
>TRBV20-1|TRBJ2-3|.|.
TGCAGTGCTAGCGTCCATACGCAGTATTTT
CSASVHTQYF
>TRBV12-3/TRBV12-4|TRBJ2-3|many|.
TGTGCCAGTAGTTTGGGCCCCATCAGGGCCGGAGGTCATACGCAGTATTTT
CASSLGPIRAGGHTQYF
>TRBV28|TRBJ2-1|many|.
TGTGCCATGGGGGGAACAGGGGGAGGGAATGAGCAGTTCTTC
CAMGGTGGGNEQFF
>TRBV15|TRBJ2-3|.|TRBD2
TGTGCCACCAGCAGGAGGACTAGCGGATCCACAGATACGCAGTATTTT
CATSRRTSGSTDTQYF
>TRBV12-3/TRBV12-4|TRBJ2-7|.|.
TGTGCCAGCAGTTTAGTAAACCCGTACGAGCAGTACTTC
CASSLVNPYEQYF
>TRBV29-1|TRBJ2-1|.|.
TGCAGCGTTAACGGAGTGAGGCATTACAATGAGCAGTTCTTC
CSVNGVRHYNEQFF
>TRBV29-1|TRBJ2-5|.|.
TGCAGCGTTGAGGGGGACGGTTGGGAGACCCTGTACTTC
CSVEGDGWETLYF
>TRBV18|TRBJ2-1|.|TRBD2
TGTGCCAGCTCACCAGGCGGGGGGCTCCTCAGCTCCTACAATGAGCAGTTCTTC
CASSPGGGLLSSYNEQFF
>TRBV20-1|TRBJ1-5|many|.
TGCAGTGCTAGAGAGAGCAATCAGCCCCAGCATTTT
CSARESNQPQHF
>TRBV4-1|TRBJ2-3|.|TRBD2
TGCGCCAGCAGCCAAGACGTCTGGACTAGCGCCATCACAGATACGCAGTATTTT
CASSQDVWTSAITDTQYF
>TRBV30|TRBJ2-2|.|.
TGTGCCTGGAGTCCCTCTCGGACCCACCCGGAGACCGGGGAGCTGTTTTTT
CAWSPSRTHPETGELFF
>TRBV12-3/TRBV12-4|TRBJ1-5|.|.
TGTGCCAGCCGGGCAGCTTATAGCAATCAGCCCCAGCATTTT
CASRAAYSNQPQHF
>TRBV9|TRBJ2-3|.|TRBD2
TGTGCCAGCAGCCCCGAAGCGGGGGGGCATACAGATACGCAGTATTTT
CASSPEAGGHTDTQYF
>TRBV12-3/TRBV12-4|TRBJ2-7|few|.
TGTGCCAGCAGCCGCCTTGCTTACGAGCAGTACTTC
CASSRLAYEQYF
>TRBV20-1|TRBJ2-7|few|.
TGCAGTGCTAGAGGCCGGAGGGACGAGCAGTACTTC
CSARGRRDEQYF
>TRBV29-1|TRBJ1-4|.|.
TGCAGCGTTGAGGAAGGTTACGGGGCAACTAATGAAAAACTGTTTTTT
CSVEEGYGATNEKLFF
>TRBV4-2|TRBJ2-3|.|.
TGTGCCAGCAGCCAACTAGCCCCAGATACGCAGTATTTT
CASSQLAPDTQYF
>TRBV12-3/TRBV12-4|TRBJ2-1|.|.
TGTGCCAGCAGTTTTATATCTTCCTACAATGAGCAGTTCTTC
CASSFISSYNEQFF
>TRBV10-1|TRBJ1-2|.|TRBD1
TGCGCCAGCAGTGACCCGGGACAGGGGCAGGCTAACTATGGCTACACCTTC
CASSDPGQGQANYGYTF
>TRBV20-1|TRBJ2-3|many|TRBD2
TGCAGTGCTCCTCACCGACTAGCAGAAGGAGATACGCAGTATTTT
CSAPHRLAEGDTQYF
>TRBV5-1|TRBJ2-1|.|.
TGCGCCAGCAGCGTGGCGATTAGCTCCTACAATGAGCAGTTCTTC
CASSVAISSYNEQFF
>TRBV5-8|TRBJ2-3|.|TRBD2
TGTGCCAGCAGCTTGGCGATCGCGGGGGGATACACAGATACGCAGTATTTT
CASSLAIAGGYTDTQYF
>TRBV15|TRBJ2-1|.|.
TGTGCCACCAGCAGAGAGCGACTAGTCCGCGAGCAGTTCTTC
CATSRERLVREQFF
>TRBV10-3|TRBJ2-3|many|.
TGTGCCACCGGGTTCGGGAGCACAGATACGCAGTATTTT
CATGFGSTDTQYF
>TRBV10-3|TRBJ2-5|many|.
TGTGCCATCAGCCGGGCCCTCCAAGAGACCCAGTACTTC
CAISRALQETQYF
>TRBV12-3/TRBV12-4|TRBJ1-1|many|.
TGTGCCAGCAGCTTGACAGTCCCACCAAGAGGTGAAGCTTTCTTT
CASSLTVPPRGEAFF
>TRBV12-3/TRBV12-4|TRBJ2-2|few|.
TGTACCAGCAGTTTTTTCCCGACACAAGGCAATCCCGGGGAGCTGTTTTTT
CTSSFFPTQGNPGELFF
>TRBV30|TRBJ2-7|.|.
TGTGCCTGGAGGGACCAGGGCCACGAGCAGTACTTC
CAWRDQGHEQYF
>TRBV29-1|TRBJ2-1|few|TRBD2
TGCAGCGTTGGCAGCGGGGGCCTCAACAATGAGCAGTTCTTC
CSVGSGGLNNEQFF
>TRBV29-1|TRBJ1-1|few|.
TGCAGCGTTGAACAGGATGTGAACACTGAAGCTTTCTTT
CSVEQDVNTEAFF
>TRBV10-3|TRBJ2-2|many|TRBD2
TGTGCCATCAGGGGACTAGCGGGGAACACCGGGGAGCTGTTTTTT
CAIRGLAGNTGELFF
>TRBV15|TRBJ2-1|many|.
TGTGCCACCAGCAGAGGCGGGACCACTAACAATGAGCAGTTCTTC
CATSRGGTTNNEQFF
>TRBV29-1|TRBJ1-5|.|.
TGCAGCGTTCAGGAGGGGGGCAATCAGCCCCAGCATTTT
CSVQEGGNQPQHF
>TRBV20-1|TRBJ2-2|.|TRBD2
TGCAGTGCTATTAGCGGGCCAAACACCGGGGAGCTGTTTTTT
CSAISGPNTGELFF
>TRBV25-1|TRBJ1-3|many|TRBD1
TGTGCCAGCAGCGGCATAAAAAGGGACAGCGACTCTGGAAACACCATATATTTT
CASSGIKRDSDSGNTIYF
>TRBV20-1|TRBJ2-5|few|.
TGCAGTGCTAGAGATCCCAGCGGGTCCGGGGGGACCCAGTACTTC
CSARDPSGSGGTQYF
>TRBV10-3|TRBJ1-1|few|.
TGTGCCATCAGTGATCAGGGGAACACTGAAGCTTTCTTT
CAISDQGNTEAFF
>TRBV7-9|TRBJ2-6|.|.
TGTGCCCCGGGTTTGAGGGATGGGGCCAACGTCCTGACTTTC
CAPGLRDGANVLTF
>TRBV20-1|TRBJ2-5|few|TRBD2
TGCAGTGCTAGTCTGGGACTAGCGGGGCCAAACCAAGAGACCCAGTACTTC
CSASLGLAGPNQETQYF
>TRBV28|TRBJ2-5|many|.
TGTGCCAGCAGTTTACAATACCAAGAGACCCAGTACTTC
CASSLQYQETQYF
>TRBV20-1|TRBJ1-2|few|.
TGCAGTGCTAGAGATAGTTTCCAGGGCGGCTACACCTTC
CSARDSFQGGYTF
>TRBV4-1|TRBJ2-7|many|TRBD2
TGCGCCAGCAGCCAAGATCTAGCGGGGCGGAGCTCCTACGAGCAGTACTTC
CASSQDLAGRSSYEQYF
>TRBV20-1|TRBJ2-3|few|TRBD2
TGCAGTGCTAGAGTACTAGCGGGGGGACCCCGTCCACTCACAGATACGCAGTATTTT
CSARVLAGGPRPLTDTQYF
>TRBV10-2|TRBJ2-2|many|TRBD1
TGCGCCAGCAGCGCGACTTGGGACAGGGCCGGGGAGCTGTTTTTT
CASSATWDRAGELFF
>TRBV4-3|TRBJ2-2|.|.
TGCGCCAGCAGCCAGGGGGGTTACACCGGGGAGCTGTTTTTT
CASSQGGYTGELFF
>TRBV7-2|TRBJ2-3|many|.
TGTGCCAGCAGCTTCGACGGCAGGGCCTGGACGCAGTATTTT
CASSFDGRAWTQYF
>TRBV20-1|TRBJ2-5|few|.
TGCAGTGCTAGAGAAGGGACAAACCAAGAGACCCAGTACTTC
CSAREGTNQETQYF
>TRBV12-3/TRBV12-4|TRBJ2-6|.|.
TGTGCCAGCAGTTTGCAAGGGAGCTCTGGGGCCAACGTCCTGACTTTC
CASSLQGSSGANVLTF
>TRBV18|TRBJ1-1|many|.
TGTGCCAGCTCACCAGGGGGTGCAAACACTGAAGCTTTCTTT
CASSPGGANTEAFF
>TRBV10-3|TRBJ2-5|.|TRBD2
TGTGCCATCAGTGAGTCGACGGCTAGCGGGCAAGAGACCCAGTACTTC
CAISESTASGQETQYF
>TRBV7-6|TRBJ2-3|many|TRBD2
TGTGCCAGCAGCTTAGCCCTAGCGGGGGGCACAGATACGCAGTATTTT
CASSLALAGGTDTQYF
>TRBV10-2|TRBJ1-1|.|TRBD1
TGCGCCACCAACGGACAGGGGGCTTTGAACACTGAAGCTTTCTTT
CATNGQGALNTEAFF
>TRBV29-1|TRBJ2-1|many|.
TGCAGCGTTGACGGCGGAGCGCCCTCCTACAATGAGCAGTTCTTC
CSVDGGAPSYNEQFF
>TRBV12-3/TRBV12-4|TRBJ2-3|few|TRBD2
TGTGCCAGCAGAAGACTAGCGGGGGGCGCCACAGATACGCAGTATTTT
CASRRLAGGATDTQYF